This T cell receptor beta chain is from a study of cytomegalovirus exposure and HLA in healthy donors. Study summary: The early release's HLA-typed donors yielded 78 million or so unique TCRs.

This clone was counted once. It was with 60 Vbeta and 13 Jbeta primers that the PCR ran. Method: immunoSEQ multiplex PCR; TCRdb's copy keeps in-frame clones and lacks some. In the table there are about 90,000 clones, 60% to 80% of which are singletons. Sequencing was done on a sample of PBMCs. The clonotype originates from a woman aged 45 to 65 in good health and CMV-seropositive.

As DNA, the CDR3 is TGTGCCAGTAGTATAGGGGGCAGTTTCTACGAGCAGTACTTC. It yields the protein CASSIGGSFYEQYF. The chain uses TRBV19 and TRBJ2-5, with a tentative D call TRBD1 (5 bases). The end of the DNA is better explained by TRBJ2-7, so the J call may be wrong. In germline, CDR1 is LNHDA, CDR2 SQIVND (reference sequence). The CDR3 contains 14 residues.